These 17 T cell receptor beta chains share one sample of origin, sequenced in a study of T-cell reconstitution after alpha-beta-depleted transplantation in children. A library of TCRbeta sequences, prepared with unique molecular identifiers, was generated. TCRdb recomputed calls from the PCR reads with MiXCR, one row per CDR3 protein. The sample lists 150,000 to 250,000 distinct CDR3 sequences, roughly 6% occurring once. The material sequenced was PBMCs, taken before TCRalphabeta/CD19-depleted stem cell transplant. The source is a girl under three years old with combined immunodeficiency, due to receive a stem cell transplant.

This clonotype was observed at least ten times. This sequence joins TRBV12-3 or TRBV12-4 and TRBJ2-1, with TRBD2 matching over 8 bases. V lost 6 bases to trimming and J lost 2 bases; unmatched junction nucleotides: 3. The CDR3 is made up of 14 amino acids. The CDR3 sequence: CASRSGGAYNEQFF. In nucleotides, the CDR3 is TGTGCCAGCAGGTCCGGGGGGGCCTACAATGAGCAGTTCTTC.

This clonotype was recorded many times. This rearrangement joins TRBV10-3 to TRBJ2-7; either TRBD1 or TRBD2 may supply D (6 bases each). The CDR3 has 14 amino acids. Germline V gene data show CDR1 as ENHRY and CDR2 as SYGVKD. Trimming took off 4 bases at V and 5 bases at J, with 15 bases between the two ends. The CDR3 DNA reads as TGTGCCATCAGTGGAGGGGGGCCCCTGGACGAGCAGTACTTC. Protein product: CAISGGGPLDEQYF.

In the case of this clonotype: A much larger clone differs by one base, so this may be a read error. The V gene is TRBV7-3, the J gene TRBJ2-2, with 7 bases fitting TRBD1. Per the germline V gene, CDR1 is SGHTA and CDR2 is FQGTGA. There are 14 residues in the CDR3. Trimming cost V 5 bases and J 6 bases; bases outside gene matches: 6. The CDR3 is CASSPPTGPGELFF. CDR3 nucleotide sequence: TGTGCCAGCAGCCCACCGACAGGGCCCGGGGAGCTGTTTTTT.

This clonotype was counted at least ten times. The chain uses TRBV28 and TRBJ2-7; no clear D. The CDR3 runs 14 residues. The V gene's germline CDR1 is MDHEN and CDR2 SYDVKM. Between the trimmed V and J ends, which lost 6 bases and 0 bases, there was a span of 12 bases. The CDR3 DNA sequence: TGTGCCAGCAGACGCTTTCAGAGCTCCTACGAGCAGTACTTC. It codes for CASRRFQSSYEQYF.

This clonotype was found many times. This rearrangement joins TRBV7-6 to TRBJ2-7; no clear D. V gave up 1 base and J gave up 2 bases, with 6 bases separating them. CDR1 SGHVS and CDR2 FNYEAQ come from the germline V gene. CDR3 length: 13 amino acids. Written as DNA, the CDR3 is TGTGCCAGCAGCTTAGGTCAACCCTACGAGCAGTACTTC. Its translation: CASSLGQPYEQYF. The whole variable domain, remainder taken from reference TRBV7-6 and TRBJ2-7, is GAGVSQSPRYKVTKRGQDVALRCDPISGHVSLYWYRQALGQGPEFLTYFNYEAQQDKSGLPNDRFSAERPEGSISTLTIQRTEQRDSAMYRCASSLGQPYEQYFGPGTRLTVT.

This clonotype was counted at least ten times. V and J are TRBV7-9 and TRBJ2-3; 10 positions match TRBD2. Trimming at V came to 3 bases and at J to 5 bases, leaving 5 bases not matched to a gene. Germline V gene data show CDR1 as SEHNR and CDR2 as FQNEAQ (reference sequence). The CDR3 is 15 residues long. The CDR3 coding sequence is TGTGCCAGCAGCTTTCCGGGACTAGCGAAAGATACGCAGTATTTT. It is translated as CASSFPGLAKDTQYF. The variable domain in full, with the rest retrieved from reference TRBV7-9 and TRBJ2-3, is DTGVSQNPRHKITKRGQNVTFRCDPISEHNRLYWYRQTLGQGPEFLTYFQNEAQLEKSRLLSDRFSAERPKGSFSTLEIQRTEQGDSAMYLCASSFPGLAKDTQYFGPGTRLTVL.

In this sample, this clonotype turned up many times. The CDR3 sequence is CSVEDPLRGGSSTDTQYF. CDR3 coding DNA: TGCAGCGTTGAAGATCCCCTTCGGGGTGGTTCCAGCACAGATACGCAGTATTTT. The gene calls are TRBV29-1 and TRBJ2-3, with D perhaps TRBD2 (5 bases). V gave up 0 bases and J gave up 0 bases, with 19 bases separating them. The CDR3 runs 18 residues. Per the germline V gene, CDR1 is SQVTM and CDR2 is ANQGSEA.

Note on this clonotype: The junction departs from germline at one end; a sequencing error may be responsible. This sequence joins TRBV28 and TRBJ1-1, with a tentative D call TRBD1 (5 bases). The CDR3 sequence is 11 residues long. The V gene's germline CDR1 is MDHEN and CDR2 SYDVKM. In nucleotides, the CDR3 is TGTGCCACTTCAGTAGGGACTGAACCTTTCTTT. It is translated as CATSVGTEPFF.

Note on this clonotype: With a much larger clone just one base away, this may be a read error. The rearrangement joins TRBV11-1 to TRBJ2-7, with 13 bases lining up with TRBD2. CDR1 is SGHAT and CDR2 is FQDESV in the germline V gene (reference sequence). The CDR3 is 18 amino acids. CDR3 bases: TGTGCCAGCAGATTAGCCCCCGCACTAGCGGGAGGGCCGAAAGAGCAGTACTTC. As protein: CASRLAPALAGGPKEQYF.

This clonotype appeared a few times. The chain combines TRBV7-9 with TRBJ1-1, with D tentatively TRBD1 (6 bases). The CDR3 is 15 residues long. Germline assignment: CDR1 SEHNR and CDR2 FQNEAQ (reference sequence). Trimming took off 3 bases at V and 1 base at J, with 12 bases between the two ends. For the CDR3, the DNA is TGTGCCAGCAGCTTCTGGACAGAGGAGAACACTGAAGCTTTCTTT. Translation: CASSFWTEENTEAFF.

This clonotype was observed many times. The chain uses TRBV20-1 and TRBJ2-7, with 12 bases that match TRBD2. The CDR3 length is 14 residues. V dropped 3 bases and J dropped 4; count of bases not matched to a gene: 4. The V gene's germline CDR1 is DFQATT and CDR2 SNEGSKA (reference sequence). CDR3 coding DNA: TGCAGTGCTAGGAGGGGACTAGCGGGTTACGAGCAGTACTTC. It encodes CSARRGLAGYEQYF.

This clonotype was counted at least ten times. The chain uses TRBV6-2 or TRBV6-3 and TRBJ2-7, with TRBD2 matching over 11 bases. Germline V gene lookup returns CDR1 MNHEY and CDR2 SVGEGT. CDR3 size: 19 residues. With V trimmed by 2 bases and J by 2 bases, 14 bases remained unmatched. The CDR3 nucleotides read TGTGCCAGCAGTTACCACAAGCAGCACAGACTAGCGGGGACCTACGAGCAGTACTTC. Residues: CASSYHKQHRLAGTYEQYF.

The sample holds many counts of this clonotype. This chain uses TRBV5-1 with TRBJ2-2; 8 nucleotides agree with TRBD1. Germline V gene data show CDR1 as SGHRS and CDR2 as YFSETQ. With V trimmed by 3 bases and J by 4 bases, 8 bases remained unmatched. CDR3 length equals 16 residues. The CDR3 region is CASSSYPGGLTGELFF. For the CDR3, the DNA is TGCGCCAGCAGCTCCTACCCAGGGGGCCTCACCGGGGAGCTGTTTTTT. Complete variable domain (other parts from reference TRBV5-1 and TRBJ2-2): KAGVTQTPRYLIKTRGQQVTLSCSPISGHRSVSWYQQTPGQGLQFLFEYFSETQRNKGNFPGRFSGRQFSNSRSEMNVSTLELGDSALYLCASSSYPGGLTGELFFGEGSRLTVL.

This clonotype was counted many times. CDR3 residues: CASSLGNRAGLTDTQYF. The CDR3 nucleotides read TGTGCCAGCAGTTTAGGGAATCGGGCCGGTCTCACAGATACGCAGTATTTT. The chain links TRBV12-3 or TRBV12-4 to TRBJ2-3; D unresolved. V gave up 1 base and J gave up 2 bases, with 16 bases separating them. The CDR3 length is 17 residues.

There are many counts of this clonotype. This chain uses TRBV20-1 with TRBJ1-1, with TRBD1 matching over 9 bases. CDR1 is DFQATT, CDR2 SNEGSKA, per germline (reference sequence). The length of the CDR3 is 13 residues. J gave up 5 bases and V 5 bases, and 6 bases lay outside the gene matches. CDR3 residues: CSADGQGRTEAFF. The DNA of the CDR3 is TGCAGTGCTGACGGACAGGGGAGGACTGAAGCTTTCTTT.

The chain employs TRBV7-8 and TRBJ1-1; D remains ambiguous. CDR1 is SGHVS, CDR2 FQNEAQ, per germline. The CDR3 runs 13 residues. Trimming shortened V by 1 base and J by 8 bases, and 11 bases separated the two germline ends. The CDR3 DNA is TGTGCCAGCAGCTTAGACGGAGGGCTCGAAGCTTTCTTT. Amino acid sequence: CASSLDGGLEAFF.

This clonotype was seen many times. The chain carries TRBV7-2 and TRBJ2-1; D gene uncertain. Between the trimmed V and J ends, which lost 6 bases and 9 bases, there was a span of 18 bases. The length of the CDR3 is 14 residues. Per germline, CDR1 SGHTA and CDR2 FQGNSA. This CDR3 is CASRASGYLGEQFF. The DNA of the CDR3 is TGTGCCAGCAGAGCTAGTGGGTATTTGGGTGAGCAGTTCTTC. The whole variable domain, remainder taken from reference TRBV7-2 and TRBJ2-1, is GAGVSQSPSNKVTEKGKDVELRCDPISGHTALYWYRQSLGQGLEFLIYFQGNSAPDKSGLPSDRFSAERTGGSVSTLTIQRTQQEDSAVYLCASRASGYLGEQFFGPGTRLTVL.